The entry below gives a single T cell receptor (beta chain) sequence along with its context. What this receptor recognizes is not known. No base-level quality is on record; no much larger clone is a single base apart. In total, roughly 670 healthy bone marrow donors made up the cohort. At the time of sampling, every cohort member was nominally healthy, though immune exposures that went unrecorded were likely present. The donor tested CMV seronegative, placing the donor among the 352 seronegative members of the cohort. A peripheral blood sample was provided by each donor, and peripheral blood mononuclear cells were used for TCR beta sequencing. Genomic DNA extraction from the blood cell samples was performed with the Qiagen DNeasy Blood Extraction Kit. This sample stems from a study of cytomegalovirus exposure and HLA in healthy donors (dated by TCRdb to between 2016 and 2019). Regarding the study in general: In an earlier analysis of approximately 500 of the donors, around 290 Gb of sequence data and 90 million to 120 million unique TCR beta sequences from about 190 million T cells were reported. Roughly 300 gigabases of sequencing data and 78 million or so unique TCR sequences were included in an early release covering 550 to 800 HLA-typed donors. Of the roughly 390 genotyped donors, 70% to 90% were placed in the genetic ancestry cluster associated with self-reported Caucasian donors. The study aimed to test whether signatures of past pathogen exposure could be identified by cataloging public T cell receptors. Using immunosequencing, the study profiled T cell repertoires from about 650 subjects and related those repertoires to cytomegalovirus serostatus. A separate validation cohort of roughly 130 different subjects was used in addition to the approximately 610-subject first cohort. To predict cytomegalovirus infection status, the study combined high-throughput TCR immunosequencing, statistical association of individual TCRs with disease status, and machine learning. A later analysis re-examined previously published TCR beta repertoires from roughly 720 donors and added high-resolution HLA genotyping to investigate patterns of TCR occurrence. In the later analysis, no new phenotypic data were used to find candidate immune exposures; instead, reliance was placed on TCR beta sequences and their occurrence across donors. In an earlier analysis of roughly 540 of the donors, high-throughput TCR beta sequencing was used to judge whether each TCR beta V gene segment behaved as functional or pseudogenic. Donor age, sex, ethnicity and CMV serostatus were collected together with the repertoire data. A later genetic analysis used genome-wide SNP genotypes for about 65% of the 666 donors, treating that subset as a discovery cohort. All discovery cohort repertoires had been generated using a single sequencing platform. HLA typing covered class I and class II loci at four-digit resolution. The number of typed donors differed by locus: 629-630 for A, B, C, DRB1 and DQB1; 500 to 550 for DQA1; fewer than 610 for DPA1; and around 450 for DPB1. About five DR-DQ haplotypes were treated as single units for association and clustering because of strong linkage in the cohort. On average, roughly 200,000 unique TCR beta nucleotide sequences were sequenced per donor among 398 genotyped donors of the cohort, with around 19% of those sequences being non-productive.

Library generation was performed with the immunoSEQ multiplex PCR assay. For the multiplex PCR, a mixture combining 60 forward primers for TCR Vbeta segments and 13 reverse primers for TCR Jbeta segments was used. A multiplex PCR assay on genomic DNA amplified the CDR3 region of rearranged TCR beta genes. The amplified TCR beta libraries were sequenced on the Illumina HiSeq System as 87-base-pair reads. The study's processing was this. A later analysis counted about 80 million unique TCR beta chains across the 550 to 750 repertoires, and 9 million to 14 million of these chains were shared by at least two donors. Raw reads were error-corrected and collapsed into unique sequences with a nearest-neighbor algorithm that merged closely related sequences to remove PCR and sequencing errors. Alignment of CDR3 sequences to IMGT reference sequences was used to assign V, D and J gene segments. For a sequence to be retained, a match of at least six nucleotides to both a V gene segment and a J gene segment was required. Rearrangements were classified as productive when the CDR3 lacked stop codons and remained in frame with V and J, and all other rearrangements were classified as non-productive. CDR3 was defined according to IMGT convention as the region running from the second conserved V-encoded cysteine to the conserved J-encoded phenylalanine. The earlier analysis of about 610 of the donors excluded sequences that lacked an unambiguous match to a single V gene segment. An earlier analysis of about 600 of the donors called V segments functional above 56.7% productive rearrangements and segregating when the between-donor standard deviation exceeded 5%. A statistical classification framework was built to diagnose cytomegalovirus status from the catalog of TCR beta chain sequences. In a later analysis, TCR nucleotide sequences were compared against IMGT/GENE-DB human TR gene sequences so that V and J genes could be assigned. A later analysis assigned CDR3 sequences and most-parsimonious VDJ recombination scenarios with the TCRdist pipeline. A later analysis defined each TCR beta chain by its CDR3 amino acid sequence plus V-gene family, and excluded reads lacking a unique V-gene family. To address suspected cross-contamination and a sequencing artifact, a later analysis removed a few hundred highly shared, low-generation-probability nucleotide sequences. A later analysis calculated a clonal expansion index for each public chain from normalized within-repertoire ranks of inferred template counts. In a later analysis, generation probabilities were computed with a VDJ recombination model fitted to out-of-frame rearrangements, and the resulting probabilities were checked against IGoR. A later analysis scored TCR-TCR, TCR-HLA and TCR-CMV co-occurrence with hypergeometric tests, applying a repertoire-size bias correction to TCR pairs. False discovery rates were estimated in a later analysis by permuting HLA or CMV assignments 20 times. In a later analysis, co-occurring TCRs were grouped using DBSCAN, with TCRdist sequence similarity added in when clustering inside HLA-allele-positive subsets. Repertoires with fewer than 30,000 or more than 120,000 public chains were left out of co-occurrence clustering, as were a few repertoires with anomalous nucleotide sharing. Sourced from immuneACCESS, this table was stored by TCRdb with only in-frame sequences that have V and J called. A share of the clones is absent; for the studies checked, an unresolved V gene accounts for under half, and the remainder has no known explanation. V and J calls plus clone size are reproduced from that table; the DNA served to infer D and trimming. Present in this sample are some 180,000 clones, about 90% of which were seen just once. Over 0.2% of the sample belongs to the ten largest clones.

The study at large found these results: A later analysis reported that several top co-occurrence clusters appeared linked to parvovirus B19, influenza, CMV and Epstein-Barr virus. According to a later analysis, TCR association rates differed among HLA loci, with DRB1 alleles showing the most associated TCRs and HLA-C alleles showing the fewest. Some IMGT-functional V segments, including TRBV6-2 and TRBV6-3, could not be told apart with the 87-base-pair reads, so those segments were excluded. The authors suggested that the approach could potentially be extended to other disease states and immunological phenotypes. For the cohort, immune exposure information was limited to CMV serostatus. A later genetic analysis associated a missense DCLRE1C variant with V-gene and J-gene trimming of TCR beta chains, and an independent cohort replicated the association. A cluster of highly shared sequence variants was judged likely to be a technical artifact of the sequencing pipeline. Correlated functional status among segregating V segments might reflect linkage disequilibrium, but an unknown experimental factor could not be ruled out. Compared with the roughly 670-donor mean, donors in an Asian-associated ancestry cluster had fewer N-insertions in productive TCRs, according to a later genetic analysis. Only TCR beta chains were sequenced in this cohort, and the absence of alpha or paired-chain data limited detectable features. A further reported finding was that TCR beta sequences accurately predicted the HLA-A and HLA-B alleles for most subjects in the first cohort. In both the original and validation cohorts, the classifier was reported to diagnose cytomegalovirus status with high specificity and sensitivity. At a false discovery rate of 0.05, a later analysis linked under 20,000 TCR beta sequences to specific HLA alleles. Because counts were too low, about 15 rarely observed V segments, including chromosome 9 orphons, were left out of the earlier analysis of a few hundred of the donors. When HLA alleles, especially DR and DQ, strongly co-occurred, TCR associations were difficult to assign to individual alleles. Most TCR sequences were seen in very few donors, while some public TCRs were found in many individuals. Most CMV-associated TCR beta chains appeared to be HLA-restricted in a later analysis, and the HLA associations seemed to be driven largely by CMV exposure. Because HLA typing was unavailable for some donors at each locus, only the typed subset was used in association tests. In the study, some 160 TCR beta chains were listed as associated with cytomegalovirus. Presence/absence analyses assumed roughly uniform sequencing depth across donors, an assumption that may not hold. In vitro tests confirmed that a few of the cytomegalovirus-associated TCR beta chains recognize cytomegalovirus antigens. In an earlier analysis of about 550 of the donors, most TCR beta V segments were observed in productive rearrangements about 87% or about 30% of the time, broadly matching IMGT annotations. Compared with equally common non-associated chains, HLA-associated TCR beta chains in a later analysis were more clonally expanded and had lower generation probabilities.

According to the germline V gene (reference sequence), CDR1 reads MNHNY and CDR2 reads SVGAGI. Trimming removed 0 bases from V and 0 bases from J, leaving 6 bases between the germline ends. CDR3 length: 14 amino acids, cysteine to phenylalanine. Just CDR3 DNA is preserved here, 42 bases in frame from base 1. The sequence was obtained from a girl under two years old in good health and CMV-seronegative. The specimen sequenced was PBMCs. Rearrangement joined TRBV6-6 to TRBJ2-7; no confident D gene assignment can be made. The DNA sequence is TGTGCCAGCAGTTACTCGGCCCCCTCCTACGAGCAGTACTTC. Its translation reads: CASSYSAPSYEQYF.